The clone carrying this TCR beta chain has only a few counts. The RNA input was 0.5 to 1 ug, and it was reverse transcribed with random hexamers. By means of immunoSEQ multiplex PCR, TCR beta CDR3 spanning 54 Vbeta and 13 Jbeta underwent amplification. Using its own MiXCR run on the immunoSEQ multiplex PCR reads, TCRdb lists one record per CDR3 protein. The repertoire holds more than 150,000 distinct CDR3 sequences, with around 95% as singletons. This sample stems from a study of CD8 T cells in Susac syndrome. Germline V gives CDR1 LNHNV, CDR2 YYDKDF (reference sequence). V lost 5 bases to trimming and J lost 6 bases, with 8 bases between them. This CDR3 has 11 residues.

V and J are TRBV15 and TRBJ2-7; D unresolved. The sequenced sample consisted of CD8+ T cells from PBMCs. The origin of this receptor is a human donor with multiple sclerosis. The DNA of the CDR3 is TGTGCCACCAGCTCTGGGCGCGAGCAGTACTTC. Encoded protein: CATSSGREQYF.